This TCR beta chain was sequenced in a study of shared clonotypes between healthy human individuals. Per the germline V gene, CDR1 is SGHRS and CDR2 is YFSETQ. The V segment lost 4 bases and the J segment 2 bases; nucleotides outside the gene matches: 6. The CDR3 contains 15 residues. Assay: immunoSEQ multiplex PCR; the TCRdb copy retains only in-frame clones and omits some. The sample carries hundreds of thousands of clones, 90% to 97% recorded once. CD45RO-negative, CCR7-selected cells formed the naive CD8 fraction, which excluded terminally differentiated effector memory CD45RA+ cells. V gene TRBV5-1 combines with J gene TRBJ2-7; 10 bases are shared with TRBD2. The sequence came from a woman in her thirties in good health. Sequences were obtained from naive CD8+ T cells sorted from blood. The CDR3 region has the DNA TGCGCCAGCAGCCCTAGCGGGAGACAACCCTACGAGCAGTACTTC. It codes for CASSPSGRQPYEQYF.